This TCR beta chain was found in a study of CD8+ T cells in alopecia areata. Both CD4+ and CD8+ T cells were separated by sorting PBMCs. Isolated RNA was reverse transcribed into cDNA used as the sequencing template. The repertoire was sequenced with immunoSEQ multiplex PCR; TCRdb's copy has only in-frame clones and lacks some. The sample consists of around 120,000 clones, roughly 69% of them appearing once. Germline assignment: CDR1 MNHEY and CDR2 SMNVEV (reference sequence). This CDR3 comprises 12 residues. Trimming removed 2 bases at V and 9 bases at J, with 10 bases between. Specimen: CD4+ T cells sorted from blood. The V and J genes are TRBV27 and TRBJ2-5, with D unresolved. This receptor was obtained from a human donor in good health. The CDR3 DNA follows: TGTGCCAGCAGTTTAGGTGCTGGGGCCCAGTACTTC. This codes for CASSLGAGAQYF.